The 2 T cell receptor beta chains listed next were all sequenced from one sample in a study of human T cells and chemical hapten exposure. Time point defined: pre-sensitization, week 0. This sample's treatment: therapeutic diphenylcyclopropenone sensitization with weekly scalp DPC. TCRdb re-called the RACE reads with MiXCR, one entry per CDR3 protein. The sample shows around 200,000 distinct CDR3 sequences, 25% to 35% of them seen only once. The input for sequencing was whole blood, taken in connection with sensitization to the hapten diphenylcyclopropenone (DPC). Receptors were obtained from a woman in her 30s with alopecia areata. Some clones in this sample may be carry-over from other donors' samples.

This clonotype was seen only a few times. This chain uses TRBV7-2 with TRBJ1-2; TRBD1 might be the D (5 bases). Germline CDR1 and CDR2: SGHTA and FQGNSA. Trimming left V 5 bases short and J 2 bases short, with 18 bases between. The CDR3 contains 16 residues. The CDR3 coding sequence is TGTGCCAGCAGCCGAACACTGGGCAGGACAAACTATGGCTACACCTTC. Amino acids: CASSRTLGRTNYGYTF.

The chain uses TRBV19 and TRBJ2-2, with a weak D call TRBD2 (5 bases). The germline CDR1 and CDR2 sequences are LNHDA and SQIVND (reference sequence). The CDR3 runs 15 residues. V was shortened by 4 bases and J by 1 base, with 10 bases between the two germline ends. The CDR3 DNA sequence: TGTGCCAGTAGTACTCTGGACTTGAACACCGGGGAGCTGTTTTTT. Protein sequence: CASSTLDLNTGELFF.